A single sample gave rise to the 16 T cell receptor beta chains below, sequenced in a study of glioma-infiltrating T cells. TCR alpha and beta CDR3 regions were amplified from RNA using iRepertoire nested multiplex PCR. One entry per CDR3 protein, called by TCRdb with MiXCR from the multiplex PCR reads. Found here are about 410,000 distinct CDR3 sequences, 41% of them singletons; the top ten hold about 12%. Sequences were obtained from glioma tissue, nonneoplastic brain tissue, or PBMCs (not recorded which). The receptor source for this set is a human donor with low-grade glioma or glioblastoma, undergoing nonglioma brain surgery, or in good health (not recorded which).

This clonotype was counted only a few times. The rearrangement links TRBV20-1 to TRBJ2-1, with 7 bases identical to TRBD2. This CDR3 is built from 18 residues. V gave up 6 bases and J gave up 7 bases; unmatched junction bases: 24. The V gene's germline CDR1 is DFQATT and CDR2 SNEGSKA (reference sequence). Here the CDR3 reads CSAESPPSGREVSNEQFF. The CDR3 nucleotides read TGCAGTGCCGAAAGCCCCCCTAGCGGACGGGAGGTATCAAATGAGCAGTTCTTC.

Details on this clonotype: Relative to the germline gene, one junction end is altered; a read error may explain this. The rearrangement joins TRBV15 to TRBJ2-3; TRBD1 aligns across 8 bases. Germline assignment: CDR1 LNHNV and CDR2 YYDKDF (reference sequence). The CDR3 contains 15 residues. CDR3 residues: CAASRVDRGTDTQYF. In DNA form, the CDR3 reads TGTGCCGCCAGCAGAGTTGACAGGGGAACAGATACGCAGTATTTT. Drawing the rest from reference TRBV15 and TRBJ2-3, the complete variable domain is DAMVIQNPRYQVTQFGKPVTLSCSQTLNHNVMYWYQQKSSQAPKLLFHYYDKDFNNEADTPDNFQSRRPNTSFCFLDIRSPGLGDTAMYLCAASRVDRGTDTQYFGPGTRLTVL.

There are a few counts of this clonotype. V gene TRBV5-4 combines with J gene TRBJ2-7; D may correspond to TRBD1 or TRBD2 (5 bases each). The germline V gene encodes CDR1 SGHNT and CDR2 YYREEE (reference sequence). V gave up 2 bases and J gave up 2 bases, with 11 bases separating them. The CDR3 is 14 amino acids. The CDR3 loop is CASSFGARTYEQYF. The CDR3 DNA reads as TGTGCCAGCAGCTTCGGGGCTCGAACCTACGAGCAGTACTTC.

A remark on this clonotype: Since a much larger clone is just one base distant, this may be a read error. This chain uses TRBV5-1 with TRBJ1-5, with TRBD1 matching over 7 bases. V dropped 0 bases and J dropped 0; count of bases not matched to a gene: 6. Germline loops: CDR1 SGHRS, CDR2 YFSETQ. This CDR3 has 17 residues. DNA of the CDR3: TGCGCCAGCAGCTTGGGGACAGGCGGTCATAGCAATCAGCCCCAGCATTTT. Amino acids: CASSLGTGGHSNQPQHF.

This clonotype was observed a single time. A read error is possible here, since a much larger clone lies one base away. The rearrangement links TRBV27 to TRBJ2-1; D uncertain. This CDR3 contains 14 residues. The germline CDR1 and CDR2 sequences are MNHEY and SMNVEV (reference sequence). V was pared by 5 bases and J by 0 bases, with 8 bases between. The CDR3 nucleotides are TGTGCCAGCAGTCCCATGAGCTCCTACAATGAGCAGTTCTTC. Translating gives CASSPMSSYNEQFF.

The chain joins TRBV20-1 to TRBJ2-5; D is uncertain. Germline CDR1 DFQATT, CDR2 SNEGSKA (reference sequence). The CDR3 is 14 amino acids. Trimming removed 4 bases from V and 1 base from J, with 13 bases in between. CDR3 sequence: CSAMSPKGQETQYF. The CDR3 DNA sequence: TGCAGTGCTATGAGCCCGAAGGGCCAAGAGACCCAGTACTTC.

This chain uses TRBV6-2 or TRBV6-3 with TRBJ2-1; D is unresolved. Trimming took off 6 bases at V and 9 bases at J, with 27 bases between the two ends. CDR1 is MNHEY, CDR2 SVGEGT, per germline. The CDR3 loop spans 17 amino acids. The CDR3 is CASSVPSGPRANGEQFF. The CDR3, as DNA: TGTGCCAGCAGCGTGCCCTCCGGGCCCCGCGCTAACGGTGAGCAGTTCTTC.

The V gene is TRBV7-9, the J gene TRBJ2-1; 14 bases map to TRBD2. The CDR3 is 18 residues long. The junction had 6 bases not matched to a gene; V was cut back by 5 bases and J by 0 bases. CDR1 and CDR2 from the germline V gene are SEHNR and FQNEAQ (reference sequence). Here the CDR3 reads CASSPWTSGRSSYNEQFF. DNA for the CDR3: TGTGCCAGCAGCCCTTGGACTAGCGGGAGGAGCTCCTACAATGAGCAGTTCTTC. Variable domain in full (rest from reference TRBV7-9 and TRBJ2-1): DTGVSQNPRHKITKRGQNVTFRCDPISEHNRLYWYRQTLGQGPEFLTYFQNEAQLEKSRLLSDRFSAERPKGSFSTLEIQRTEQGDSAMYLCASSPWTSGRSSYNEQFFGPGTRLTVL.

V and J are TRBV28 and TRBJ2-7; TRBD2 is a possible D gene (5 bases). Trimming pared 11 bases from V and 0 bases from J, leaving 17 bases between. CDR3 size: 14 residues. The germline V gene encodes CDR1 MDHEN and CDR2 SYDVKM. CDR3 DNA sequence: TGTGCCGGCACCCCCCCGGGATACTCCTACGAGCAGTACTTC. This translates into CAGTPPGYSYEQYF.

This clonotype showed up many times. The chain employs TRBV28 and TRBJ1-5, with D possibly being TRBD1 (5 bases). CDR3 length equals 10 residues. Looked up from germline, CDR1 is MDHEN and CDR2 is SYDVKM. The CDR3 protein is CKTANQPQHF. In nucleotides, the CDR3 is TGTAAGACAGCAAATCAGCCCCAGCATTTT.

The chain couples TRBV28 to TRBJ2-5; TRBD2 aligns across 10 bases. V lost 11 bases, J lost 1 base, and 10 bases stayed unmatched. There are 15 residues in the CDR3. Germline V gene data show CDR1 as MDHEN and CDR2 as SYDVKM. CDR3 residues: CAGSSWTSGQETQYF. DNA of the CDR3: TGTGCCGGTTCCTCGTGGACTAGCGGCCAAGAGACCCAGTACTTC.

Of note for this clonotype: A much more abundant neighbour one base away suggests this may be a read error. The chain has TRBV27 and TRBJ1-4, with D perhaps matching TRBD1 (5 bases). The V gene lost 5 bases and the J gene lost 6 bases, with 16 bases spanning the gap. The CDR3 is made up of 15 amino acids. In germline, CDR1 is MNHEY, CDR2 SMNVEV (reference sequence). CDR3 region: CASSPWDRQDEKLFF. CDR3 bases: TGTGCCAGCAGTCCCTGGGACCGACAAGATGAAAAACTGTTTTTT.

This clonotype has more than one count but fewer than ten. This sequence joins TRBV15 and TRBJ2-7; D could derive from TRBD1 or TRBD2 (5 bases each). This CDR3 spans 16 amino acids. Germline V lookup: CDR1 LNHNV, CDR2 YYDKDF (reference sequence). Deletions cut 0 bases from V and 7 bases from J, with 19 bases between. The CDR3 here is CATSRDGAQRTGEQYF. The CDR3 bases are TGTGCCACCAGCAGAGATGGGGCTCAACGAACGGGGGAGCAGTACTTC. The full variable domain, in which reference TRBV15 and TRBJ2-7 provide the parts outside the CDR3, is DAMVIQNPRYQVTQFGKPVTLSCSQTLNHNVMYWYQQKSSQAPKLLFHYYDKDFNNEADTPDNFQSRRPNTSFCFLDIRSPGLGDTAMYLCATSRDGAQRTGEQYFGPGTRLTVT.

This clonotype was counted at least ten times. The DNA for the CDR3 is TGCAGTGCTAGAGAGCAACCCCACAATGAGCAGTTCTTC. Translating it yields CSAREQPHNEQFF. This chain uses TRBV20-1 with TRBJ2-1; D not resolved. The CDR3 runs to 13 residues. Trimming took 0 bases from V and 5 from J, leaving 8 bases between them. Germline V CDR1 and CDR2: DFQATT, SNEGSKA (reference sequence).

For this clonotype: The junction does not match germline at one end; this may be a read error. V gene TRBV25-1 combines with J gene TRBJ2-1; 12 bases fit TRBD2. Per germline, CDR1 MGHDK and CDR2 SYGVNS. This CDR3 region has 15 residues. DNA for the CDR3: TGTGCCAGCACTCCTAGCGGGAGGGCCGTTAATGAGCGGTTCTTC. Its translation: CASTPSGRAVNERFF.

This clonotype was seen more than once but under ten times. The V gene is TRBV4-2, the J gene TRBJ1-1; TRBD1 agrees at 10 bases. The CDR3 is made up of 16 amino acids. Germline CDR1 LGHNA, CDR2 YNFKEQ. Trimming at V came to 0 bases and at J to 1 base, leaving 2 bases not matched to a gene. The CDR3 DNA follows: TGTGCCAGCAGCCAAGAGGACAGGGGGGGGAACACTGAAGCTTTCTTT. Encoded protein: CASSQEDRGGNTEAFF.